The 32 T cell receptor beta chains below were found in one sample sequenced in a study of cytomegalovirus exposure and HLA in healthy donors. In the PCR, 60 Vbeta and 13 Jbeta primers were used. TCRdb keeps only in-frame clones here, not all; method: immunoSEQ multiplex PCR. The sample holds about 190,000 clones, 77% seen once. Specimen: PBMCs. These receptors were collected from a woman aged 30 to 39 in good health and CMV-seropositive.

The V call is TRBV6-5, the J call TRBJ1-3, with D perhaps matching TRBD1 (6 bases). Trimming took off 8 bases at V and 0 bases at J, with 11 bases between the two ends. The CDR3 contains 14 residues. CDR1 and CDR2 from the germline V gene are MNHEY and SVGAGI. The DNA of the CDR3 is TGTGCCAGCCGTGGACAGCTCTCTGGAAACACCATATATTTT. Translation gives CASRGQLSGNTIYF.

The chain joins TRBV6-5 to TRBJ2-5; 11 positions agree with TRBD1. The V gene's germline CDR1 is MNHEY and CDR2 SVGAGI. With V trimmed by 7 bases and J by 5 bases, 9 bases remained unmatched. The CDR3 runs to 15 residues. CDR3 coding DNA: TGTGCCAGCACCGGACAGGGGGCGGGTGAGGAGACCCAGTACTTC. Residues: CASTGQGAGEETQYF.

The V call is TRBV6-1, the J call TRBJ2-7; 7 positions match TRBD1. Germline trimming cut 4 bases from V and 0 bases from J; bases unmatched to any gene: 3. The CDR3 consists of 14 residues. Germline V CDR1 and CDR2: MNHNS, SASEGT. The CDR3 loop reads CASSGYRGSYEQYF. The CDR3 coding sequence is TGTGCCAGCAGTGGTTACAGGGGCTCCTACGAGCAGTACTTC.

The rearrangement joins TRBV6-6 to TRBJ1-2; 8 nucleotides align to TRBD1. The germline CDR1 and CDR2 sequences are MNHNY and SVGAGI (reference sequence). The CDR3 loop spans 14 amino acids. V was pared by 6 bases and J by 8 bases, with 11 bases of the junction left unmatched. The chain's CDR3 is CASSLAGQGGGYTF. The CDR3 DNA reads TGTGCCAGCAGCCTCGCCGGACAGGGAGGCGGCTACACCTTC.

The V and J genes are TRBV16 and TRBJ1-2; D ambiguous. V gave up 0 bases and J gave up 0 bases, with 5 bases separating them. The CDR3 loop spans 14 amino acids. CDR1 and CDR2 (germline): KGHSY, FQNENV. The chain's CDR3 is CASSQSAANYGYTF. Here the CDR3 DNA reads TGTGCCAGCAGCCAATCGGCAGCTAACTATGGCTACACCTTC.

The chain couples TRBV11-2 to TRBJ2-5, with 7 nucleotides matching TRBD2. From germline, CDR1 is SGHAT and CDR2 FQNNGV. The CDR3 consists of 13 residues. V was clipped by 4 bases and J by 4 bases; unmatched bases: 3. The chain's CDR3 is CASSSSGVETQYF. The CDR3 coding sequence is TGTGCCAGCAGCTCGAGCGGGGTAGAGACCCAGTACTTC.

V is TRBV7-8 and J is TRBJ2-3; 9 positions match TRBD1. J lost 1 base, V lost 5 bases, and 4 bases had no gene match. CDR3 length equals 15 residues. Germline lookup yields CDR1 SGHVS and CDR2 FQNEAQ. CDR3 bases: TGTGCCAGCAGCCCGCGGACAGGGGGCACAGATACGCAGTATTTT. Residues: CASSPRTGGTDTQYF.

The chain has TRBV9 and TRBJ2-1, with D possibly TRBD2 on 6 matching bases. Germline V gives CDR1 SGDLS, CDR2 YYNGEE. The CDR3 has 16 residues. Trimming took 1 base from V and 0 from J, leaving 11 bases between them. CDR3 DNA: TGTGCCAGCAGCGTAACCGGGACTCTCTCCTACAATGAGCAGTTCTTC. Translated, it gives CASSVTGTLSYNEQFF.

The chain carries TRBV4-1 and TRBJ2-7, with TRBD2 as a possible D gene (6 bases). V lost 0 bases and J 0 bases, leaving 24 bases between the germline ends. Germline CDR1 is MGHRA and CDR2 is YSYEKL. This CDR3 spans 20 amino acids. As DNA, the CDR3 is TGCGCCAGCAGCCAAGATCTTAGGTTGTTGGACGGGAGCTTCTCCTACGAGCAGTACTTC. Amino acid sequence: CASSQDLRLLDGSFSYEQYF.

CDR3 sequence (DNA): TGTGCCAGTAGTATAGGGACAGGGGGCAACGAGCAGTACTTC. Translating gives CASSIGTGGNEQYF. V gene TRBV19 combines with J gene TRBJ2-7, with 11 bases matching TRBD1. V gave up 1 base and J gave up 5 bases; unmatched junction bases: 1. This CDR3 region has 14 residues. Germline CDR1 and CDR2: LNHDA and SQIVND (reference sequence).

This chain links TRBV9 with TRBJ2-3, with D maybe TRBD1 (5 bases). The CDR3 runs 16 residues. CDR1 is SGDLS and CDR2 is YYNGEE in the germline V gene. Between the trimmed V and J ends, which lost 0 bases and 1 base, there was a span of 12 bases. The CDR3 protein is CASSVGQGAGTDTQYF. CDR3 coding DNA: TGTGCCAGCAGCGTAGGTCAGGGCGCGGGCACAGATACGCAGTATTTT.

The CDR3 region is CASSRTGRKTEQYF. The CDR3 nucleotides read TGTGCCAGCAGCCGAACCGGGAGAAAGACCGAGCAGTACTTC. The chain joins TRBV13 to TRBJ2-7, with D tentatively TRBD2 (6 bases). CDR3 length: 14 residues. Germline V lookup: CDR1 PRHDT, CDR2 FYEKMQ (reference sequence). V lost 5 bases and J 6 bases, leaving 17 bases between the germline ends.

The chain carries TRBV4-2 and TRBJ2-3; TRBD2 matches at 13 bases. This CDR3 is built from 20 residues. CDR1 LGHNA and CDR2 YNFKEQ come from the germline V gene. J gave up 0 bases and V 4 bases, and 13 bases lay outside the gene matches. The CDR3 reads CASSPGPGLAGEQSTDTQYF. The CDR3 region has the DNA TGTGCCAGCAGCCCCGGCCCTGGACTAGCGGGGGAGCAAAGCACAGATACGCAGTATTTT.

In its sample, this clone was seen a few times. The V gene is TRBV6-1, the J gene TRBJ1-2; 7 bases are a match to TRBD1. CDR3 size: 14 residues. The germline CDR1 and CDR2 sequences are MNHNS and SASEGT. The trim removed 7 bases at V and 8 bases at J, leaving 13 bases unmatched. The CDR3 reads CASTTLDRVGGYTF. CDR3 DNA: TGTGCCAGCACTACCCTCGACAGGGTGGGGGGCTACACCTTC.

The V and J genes are TRBV19 and TRBJ1-3; tentative D call: TRBD1 (6 bases). CDR1 and CDR2 (germline): LNHDA, SQIVND (reference sequence). Trimming took 7 bases from V and 0 from J, leaving 19 bases between them. The CDR3 covers 17 residues. CDR3 sequence reads: CASTLGSGQISGNTIYF. The CDR3 bases are TGTGCCAGTACTCTCGGCTCGGGACAAATCTCTGGAAACACCATATATTTT.

The chain employs TRBV27 and TRBJ1-1, with D unclear. This CDR3 contains 15 residues. Deletions cut 2 bases from V and 0 bases from J, with 10 bases between. The germline V gene has CDR1 MNHEY and CDR2 SMNVEV (reference sequence). CDR3 in DNA: TGTGCCAGCAGTTTAGGGCCAAAATTGAACACTGAAGCTTTCTTT. Protein product: CASSLGPKLNTEAFF.

The chain recombines TRBV18 with TRBJ2-7; D is uncertain. CDR1 and CDR2 (germline): KGHSH, LQKENI. V shed 1 base and J shed 3 bases, with 10 bases lying between them. The CDR3 is 14 residues long. CDR3 protein: CASSPLLYRYEQYF. The CDR3 DNA sequence: TGTGCCAGCTCACCACTCCTCTATCGCTACGAGCAGTACTTC.

This rearrangement joins TRBV6-1 to TRBJ1-2; TRBD1 might be the D (5 bases). With 8 bases removed from V and 8 bases from J, the gap between germline ends came to 15 bases. This CDR3 is 12 amino acids long. Germline assignment: CDR1 MNHNS and CDR2 SASEGT. DNA for the CDR3: TGTGCCAGCGGGAGGGACTTTTTAGGCTACACCTTC. Its translation is CASGRDFLGYTF.

The rearrangement joins TRBV6-1 to TRBJ2-4; 8 nucleotides align to TRBD1. V lost 5 bases to trimming and J lost 7 bases; unmatched junction nucleotides: 1. This CDR3 comprises 12 residues. The germline V gene has CDR1 MNHNS and CDR2 SASEGT. The CDR3, as DNA: TGTGCCAGCAGTCGACAGGGGAACATTCAGTACTTC. Translation gives CASSRQGNIQYF.

This clone has only one observation. The chain employs TRBV7-9 and TRBJ2-5; 9 nucleotides match TRBD1. There are 14 residues in the CDR3. Germline trimming cut 5 bases from V and 4 bases from J; bases unmatched to any gene: 5. Germline V gene data show CDR1 as SEHNR and CDR2 as FQNEAQ (reference sequence). CDR3 loop: CASSPRTGVETQYF. CDR3 bases: TGTGCCAGCAGCCCGCGGACAGGGGTAGAGACCCAGTACTTC.

Only a few counts were recorded for this clone. This chain links TRBV5-4 with TRBJ2-1; TRBD2 aligns across 7 bases. From germline, CDR1 is SGHNT and CDR2 YYREEE (reference sequence). The ends lost 1 base at V and 4 bases at J; junction bases unmatched: 8. This CDR3 has 16 residues. CDR3 sequence reads: CASSLTRLAVYNEQFF. CDR3 coding DNA: TGTGCCAGCAGCTTGACCCGTCTAGCGGTTTACAATGAGCAGTTCTTC.

This clone was observed a single time. This sequence joins TRBV15 and TRBJ2-1; D might be TRBD2 (6 bases). V gave up 5 bases and J gave up 10 bases, with 15 bases separating them. The length of the CDR3 is 13 residues. The V gene's germline CDR1 is LNHNV and CDR2 YYDKDF (reference sequence). This chain's CDR3 is CATSGNTSYEQFF. The CDR3 DNA is TGTGCCACCAGCGGAAACACTAGCTACGAGCAGTTCTTC.

The rearrangement joins TRBV9 to TRBJ2-2; 8 positions agree with TRBD2. The CDR3 is 16 amino acids. Germline V CDR1 and CDR2: SGDLS, YYNGEE. After removal of 0 bases from V and 2 bases from J, the junction contained 3 bases not matched to a gene. CDR3 coding DNA: TGTGCCAGCAGCGTAGCGGGAGGGACCAACACCGGGGAGCTGTTTTTT. Protein product: CASSVAGGTNTGELFF.

This chain uses TRBV5-1 with TRBJ2-3, with 8 bases aligning to TRBD1. V shed 4 bases, J shed 3 bases, and the junction held 7 bases outside the gene matches. This CDR3 contains 15 residues. The V gene's germline CDR1 is SGHRS and CDR2 YFSETQ. This CDR3 reads CASSNQGARTDTQYF. In DNA form, the CDR3 reads TGCGCCAGCAGCAACCAGGGGGCTCGGACAGATACGCAGTATTTT.

V usage is TRBV11-2 and J usage is TRBJ2-7; perhaps TRBD2 as D (6 bases). This CDR3 is built from 17 residues. Germline V CDR1 and CDR2: SGHAT, FQNNGV. The ends were cut back, 0 bases at V and 6 bases at J, with 21 bases in the middle. The CDR3, as DNA: TGTGCCAGCAGCTTAGATCGGGGGAAGGGTGTTCTAGGCGAGCAGTACTTC. It translates to CASSLDRGKGVLGEQYF.

This clone was counted only a few times. The rearrangement uses TRBV7-9 and TRBJ1-3, with D possibly being TRBD1 (6 bases). In germline, CDR1 is SEHNR, CDR2 FQNEAQ (reference sequence). The ends were cut back, 7 bases at V and 2 bases at J, with 15 bases in the middle. There are 15 residues in the CDR3. The CDR3 DNA sequence: TGTGCCAGCACCGACTCAGCAGGGGCTGGAAACACCATATATTTT. Translating it yields CASTDSAGAGNTIYF.

V is TRBV18 and J is TRBJ2-2; D remains ambiguous. This CDR3 contains 12 residues. CDR1 and CDR2 from the germline V gene are KGHSH and LQKENI. The V end was cut by 6 bases, the J end by 8 bases, with 10 bases between. This CDR3 reads CASSHSRGELFF. The CDR3 bases are TGTGCCAGCTCCCATTCCCGGGGGGAGCTGTTTTTT.

This chain joins TRBV7-9 and TRBJ2-1; D is undetermined. The V gene's germline CDR1 is SEHNR and CDR2 FQNEAQ (reference sequence). Trimming pared 5 bases from V and 8 bases from J, leaving 13 bases between. The CDR3 contains 13 residues. The CDR3 loop reads CASSLYEEDEQFF. CDR3 nucleotides: TGTGCCAGCAGCCTATACGAAGAAGATGAGCAGTTCTTC.

The chain carries TRBV11-2 and TRBJ2-7, with D hard to call. The CDR3 contains 13 residues. CDR1 and CDR2 (germline): SGHAT, FQNNGV. The V gene lost 1 base and the J gene lost 2 bases, with 6 bases spanning the gap. The CDR3 loop is CASSLGAAYEQYF. The CDR3 DNA reads TGTGCCAGCAGCTTAGGGGCAGCCTACGAGCAGTACTTC.

The chain couples TRBV10-3 to TRBJ2-5; weak D call: TRBD1 (5 bases). Germline values: CDR1 ENHRY, CDR2 SYGVKD. V was shortened by 6 bases and J by 1 base, with 9 bases between the two germline ends. The CDR3 length is 13 residues. CDR3 coding DNA: TGTGCCATCAGACCCCAGGGCCAAGAGACCCAGTACTTC. Its protein product is CAIRPQGQETQYF.

In this sample, this clone turned up a few times. This chain uses TRBV2 with TRBJ1-5, with TRBD1 matching over 9 bases. This CDR3 is 13 amino acids long. V gave up 6 bases and J gave up 9 bases; unmatched junction bases: 6. CDR1 SNHLY and CDR2 FYNNEI come from the germline V gene. The CDR3: CASRVTGGLPQHF. DNA for the CDR3: TGTGCCAGCAGGGTGACAGGGGGATTGCCCCAGCATTTT.

The chain joins TRBV10-3 to TRBJ2-7; weak D call: TRBD2 (5 bases). Looked up from germline, CDR1 is ENHRY and CDR2 is SYGVKD. V was cut by 10 bases and J by 2 bases, with 18 bases left in between. The CDR3 runs to 14 residues. The CDR3 loop is CATGRAERTYEQYF. In nucleotides, the CDR3 is TGTGCCACCGGGCGGGCTGAGCGAACCTACGAGCAGTACTTC.